The clone carrying this T cell receptor beta chain occurred a few times. Its antigen is undetermined. The sample is drawn from a study of T cell repertoires in cytomegalovirus infection. Overall study: Epitope selection comprised recently identified HLA-C-restricted CMV epitopes and well-studied HLA-B-restricted CMV epitopes. CMV infection together with matching HLA type was indicated by public TCR beta signatures.

TCRdb reanalysed the reads using MiXCR and keeps one entry per CDR3 protein. Here the sample spans roughly 800,000 distinct CDR3 sequences, about 27% being singletons. Study-wide results and limits: Dominant in the ex vivo response were TCR beta clonotypes restricted by HLA-C and specific for CMV. Cumulated frequencies of public TCR beta families served to identify carriers of CMV plus the relevant HLA.

CDR1 is LGHNA and CDR2 is YNFKEQ in the germline V gene. V was pared by 5 bases and J by 5 bases, with 15 bases between. CDR3 length: 14 amino acids. Sequencing was performed on cultured CD8+ T cells from PBMCs, taken from culture after CMV antigen stimulation. The source of this sequence is a human donor in good health (CMV status not recorded). Some clones in this sample may be carry-over from other donors' samples. The V call is TRBV4-2, the J call TRBJ2-5; tentatively, D is TRBD2 (6 bases). This chain's CDR3 is CASSGEVREETQYF. In DNA, the CDR3 is TGTGCCAGCAGCGGAGAGGTCCGGGAGGAGACCCAGTACTTC.